A selection of T cell receptor beta chains follows, all from one sample in a study of OX40 agonist ivuxolimab in advanced cancers. Libraries were prepared by immunoSEQ multiplex PCR; TCRdb keeps only in-frame clonotypes and omits some of them. The table lists approximately 44,000 clones, about 90% of them singletons. The sequenced sample was CD4+ or CD8+ T cells sorted from blood, obtained in a trial of the OX40 agonist ivuxolimab. All receptors derive from an adult with an advanced solid tumor such as melanoma, head and neck, liver or kidney cancer. Each CDR3 is given with its conserved first and last residue. Some rows have no size entry. The others give once, few or many, or a class for an expanded clone.

size	V	CDR3
.	TRBV6-5	CASSYSPQATEAFF
.	TRBV21-1	CASSAPGGEKLFF
.	TRBV6-1	CASSDATSRREQYF
few	TRBV7-3	CASSVTSGSGDTQYF
.	TRBV10-3	CAISEFPDGKTDTQYF
few	TRBV2	CASSDGEIGNQPQHF
once	TRBV5-6	CASSWTENEQFF
.	TRBV10-1	CASSVGGNTEAFF
.	TRBV19	CASSLGLGYTF
once	TRBV7-6	CASSSGQGMLKTQYF